The present TCR beta chain was sequenced within a study of shared clonotypes between healthy human individuals. As for the study in general: Plates per donor: three CD4 naive, three CD4 memory, two CD8 naive, one CD8 memory.

Whole-study results and caveats: Sequencing depth was a factor that was expected to affect clonotype sharing among donors. As a rule, naive subsets had a larger estimated richness than memory subsets.

CD8 memory was a combination that joined CD45RO+ cells with CCR7-negative CD45RA+ TemRA cells. This CDR3 is built from 12 residues. Germline CDR1 SGHTA, CDR2 FQGNSA. Trimming pared 3 bases from V and 11 bases from J, leaving 13 bases between. Profiling relied on immunoSEQ multiplex PCR, and the TCRdb table lists in-frame clones only, not all of them. The sample yields around 100,000 clones, less than 80% seen once. Note on this clone: Its target is unknown.

The rearrangement joins TRBV7-2 to TRBJ2-5; possibly TRBD1 for D (5 bases). Input material: memory CD8+ T cells sorted from blood. The subset here: CD45RO+ cells pooled with CCR7-negative TemRA cells. The receptor's source is a woman younger than 45 in good health. The CDR3 DNA reads TGTGCCAGCAGCTTCGACCAGGGAAGGCAGTACTTC. Its protein is CASSFDQGRQYF.